One sample yielded the 20 T cell receptor beta chains listed below, sequenced in a study of blood T cell repertoires in COVID-19. Assay: immunoSEQ multiplex PCR; the TCRdb copy retains only in-frame clones and omits some. The sample includes roughly 170,000 clones, approximately 84% of them seen just once. Sequencing was done on a sample of peripheral blood. These TCRs come from a human donor in a cohort sampled during active COVID-19.

J is TRBJ2-7 and V is TRBV7-8, with TRBD1 matching 8 bases. Germline CDR1 and CDR2: SGHVS and FQNEAQ. There are 15 residues in the CDR3. The trim removed 5 bases at V and 5 bases at J, leaving 11 bases unmatched. The CDR3 spells CASSTGQGGGNEQYF. The CDR3, as DNA: TGTGCCAGCAGCACCGGACAGGGAGGAGGCAACGAGCAGTACTTC.

The chain recombines TRBV12-5 with TRBJ2-5; tentatively, D is TRBD2 (6 bases). V shed 0 bases and J shed 5 bases, with 13 bases lying between them. Germline V CDR1 and CDR2: LGHNT, FRNRAP. CDR3 length: 15 residues. The CDR3 spells CASGLVAGTRETQYF. CDR3 nucleotides: TGTGCTAGTGGTTTGGTGGCGGGGACTCGGGAGACCCAGTACTTC.

This clone has a single count. The V call is TRBV6-5, the J call TRBJ1-2, with no clear D. Germline V gene data show CDR1 as MNHEY and CDR2 as SVGAGI. Trimming took off 5 bases at V and 8 bases at J, with 12 bases between the two ends. This CDR3 has 12 amino acids. The CDR3 region is CASSLYRGGYTF. In DNA, the CDR3 is TGTGCCAGCAGTCTTTATCGAGGCGGCTACACCTTC.

This chain connects TRBV5-1 to TRBJ2-5; D might be TRBD2 (6 bases). The CDR3 extends over 13 amino acids. The germline V gene encodes CDR1 SGHRS and CDR2 YFSETQ. V was cut by 5 bases and J by 5 bases, with 13 bases left in between. As DNA, the CDR3 is TGCGCCAGCAGTGGACTAATTGAGGAGACCCAGTACTTC. Its protein is CASSGLIEETQYF.

As to this clone: Germline and junction disagree at one end, which may indicate a read error. The rearrangement links TRBV20-1 to TRBJ1-1; 7 bases agree with TRBD1. The CDR3 contains 11 residues. Germline CDR1 and CDR2: DFQATT and SNEGSKA (reference sequence). Here the CDR3 reads CSARGTGDIIF. In nucleotides, the CDR3 is TGCAGTGCTAGAGGAACAGGGGATATCATCTTT.

This chain uses TRBV29-1 with TRBJ2-1, with D possibly being TRBD1 (5 bases). V lost 2 bases to trimming and J lost 0 bases, with 14 bases between them. There are 16 residues in the CDR3. Germline V lookup: CDR1 SQVTM, CDR2 ANQGSEA. The CDR3 DNA sequence: TGCAGCGTTGAACTGCAGCAGGGAAGCTCCTACAATGAGCAGTTCTTC. This sequence encodes CSVELQQGSSYNEQFF.

This rearrangement joins TRBV5-1 to TRBJ2-2; D is perhaps TRBD2 (5 bases). Germline V gene sequence: CDR1 SGHRS, CDR2 YFSETQ. The germline V and J ends were trimmed by 4 bases and 2 bases, with 12 bases remaining between them. The CDR3 runs 15 residues. The chain's CDR3 is CASSTRTGNTGELFF. CDR3 in DNA: TGCGCCAGCAGCACTAGGACGGGCAACACCGGGGAGCTGTTTTTT. The whole variable domain, remainder taken from reference TRBV5-1 and TRBJ2-2, is KAGVTQTPRYLIKTRGQQVTLSCSPISGHRSVSWYQQTPGQGLQFLFEYFSETQRNKGNFPGRFSGRQFSNSRSEMNVSTLELGDSALYLCASSTRTGNTGELFFGEGSRLTVL.

The rearrangement links TRBV19 to TRBJ2-5; the match to TRBD2 covers 13 bases. This CDR3 has 15 residues. The junction had 10 bases not matched to a gene; V was cut back by 7 bases and J by 8 bases. Germline CDR1 reads LNHDA; CDR2 reads SQIVND (reference sequence). The CDR3 spells CASNPGLAGSGTQYF. CDR3 bases: TGTGCCAGTAATCCGGGACTAGCGGGGAGTGGAACCCAGTACTTC.

This chain's CDR3 is CASSFFGQEYEQYF. The DNA for the CDR3 is TGTGCCAGCAGCTTTTTTGGACAGGAGTACGAGCAGTACTTC. The V call is TRBV5-5, the J call TRBJ2-7, with TRBD1 matching 7 bases. This CDR3 is built from 14 residues. The junction had 6 bases not matched to a gene; V was cut back by 2 bases and J by 4 bases. The germline V gene encodes CDR1 SGHKS and CDR2 YYEKEE (reference sequence).

This chain joins TRBV3-1 (or the pseudogene TRBV3-2) and TRBJ2-5, with D uncertain. CDR3 length equals 15 residues. Germline CDR1 is LGHDT and CDR2 is YNNKEL (reference sequence). V was trimmed by 0 bases and J by 0 bases, leaving 8 bases between them. The CDR3 sequence: CASSQDPSYQETQYF. The DNA for the CDR3 is TGTGCCAGCAGCCAAGATCCCAGTTACCAAGAGACCCAGTACTTC.

The chain carries TRBV11-3 and TRBJ2-1; 9 bases are shared with TRBD2. The V segment lost 4 bases and the J segment 1 base; nucleotides outside the gene matches: 5. Per the germline V gene, CDR1 is SGHNT and CDR2 is YENEEA. This CDR3 spans 16 amino acids. This CDR3 reads CASSSNSGGSYNEQFF. CDR3 sequence (DNA): TGTGCCAGCAGCTCCAATAGCGGGGGTTCCTACAATGAGCAGTTCTTC.

The chain links TRBV7-8 to TRBJ1-5, with TRBD1 matching 10 bases. The germline V gene has CDR1 SGHVS and CDR2 FQNEAQ. The CDR3 totals 15 residues. V lost 3 bases to trimming and J lost 6 bases; unmatched junction nucleotides: 5. The CDR3: CASSLGQGYGQPQHF. CDR3 in DNA: TGTGCCAGCAGCTTGGGACAGGGGTACGGTCAGCCCCAGCATTTT.

The rearrangement links TRBV2 to TRBJ2-3; D possibly corresponds to TRBD2 (5 bases). The CDR3 sequence is 18 residues long. Germline loops: CDR1 SNHLY, CDR2 FYNNEI. Between the trimmed V and J ends, which lost 4 bases and 3 bases, there was a span of 23 bases. Written as DNA, the CDR3 is TGTGCCAGCAGTGGGGTTCGACGGGGTTTAGACTCTACAGATACGCAGTATTTT. It codes for CASSGVRRGLDSTDTQYF.

The chain links TRBV2 to TRBJ1-6, with D possibly TRBD1 on 6 matching bases. Trimming took 2 bases from V and 10 from J, leaving 21 bases between them. This CDR3 spans 17 amino acids. The germline V gene encodes CDR1 SNHLY and CDR2 FYNNEI. This CDR3 reads CASSETGPGAIWSPLHF. The CDR3 nucleotides are TGTGCCAGCAGTGAAACAGGACCAGGGGCCATATGGTCACCCCTCCACTTT. The full variable domain, with the rest looked up from reference TRBV2 and TRBJ1-6, is EPEVTQTPSHQVTQMGQEVILRCVPISNHLYFYWYRQILGQKVEFLVSFYNNEISEKSEIFDDQFSVERPDGSNFTLKIRSTKLEDSAMYFCASSETGPGAIWSPLHFGNGTRLTVT.

This clone was found once. The chain employs TRBV15 and TRBJ2-1; no firm D call. Trimming pared 5 bases from V and 12 bases from J, leaving 17 bases between. Germline CDR1 is LNHNV and CDR2 is YYDKDF (reference sequence). This CDR3 comprises 13 residues. The CDR3 DNA sequence: TGTGCCACCAGCCAAGGTCCCGAGGTAATGCAGTTCTTC. Its protein product is CATSQGPEVMQFF.

The chain couples TRBV2 to TRBJ1-5; TRBD1 matches 7 bases. V shed 6 bases and J 6 bases; nucleotides not matched to a gene: 5. The CDR3 is made up of 13 amino acids. Germline loops: CDR1 SNHLY, CDR2 FYNNEI. This CDR3 reads CASRNQGGQPQHF. For the CDR3, the DNA is TGTGCCAGCAGAAACCAGGGGGGTCAGCCCCAGCATTTT.

The chain joins TRBV6-5 to TRBJ2-5; 9 bases agree with TRBD2. After removal of 4 bases from V and 1 base from J, the junction contained 1 base not matched to a gene. Looked up from germline, CDR1 is MNHEY and CDR2 is SVGAGI. This CDR3 has 14 amino acids. The DNA for the CDR3 is TGTGCCAGCAGTTTTAGCGGGGGCCAAGAGACCCAGTACTTC. This translates into CASSFSGGQETQYF.

The rearrangement links TRBV4-2 to TRBJ2-6; 8 positions agree with TRBD1. Germline CDR1 and CDR2: LGHNA and YNFKEQ. The CDR3 has 19 residues. J gave up 1 base and V 2 bases, and 10 bases lay outside the gene matches. As DNA, the CDR3 is TGTGCCAGCAGCCAAATCCGGGACAGGATAGATTCTGGGGCCAACGTCCTGACTTTC. Encoded protein: CASSQIRDRIDSGANVLTF.

V is TRBV2 and J is TRBJ1-1, with a tentative D call TRBD1 (6 bases). CDR1 and CDR2 (germline): SNHLY, FYNNEI. V lost 7 bases to trimming and J lost 2 bases, with 17 bases between them. CDR3 length equals 15 residues. The CDR3 bases are TGTGCCAGCATCCCACCCCGGGGGGCTAACACTGAAGCTTTCTTT. Protein product: CASIPPRGANTEAFF.

The chain links TRBV5-1 to TRBJ1-2, with a possible D match to TRBD1 (6 bases). With 4 bases removed from V and 4 bases from J, the gap between germline ends came to 11 bases. Germline V CDR1 and CDR2: SGHRS, YFSETQ. This CDR3 contains 13 residues. The CDR3 DNA reads TGCGCCAGCAGCCCGGACAGTTTCTATGGCTACACCTTC. It specifies CASSPDSFYGYTF.